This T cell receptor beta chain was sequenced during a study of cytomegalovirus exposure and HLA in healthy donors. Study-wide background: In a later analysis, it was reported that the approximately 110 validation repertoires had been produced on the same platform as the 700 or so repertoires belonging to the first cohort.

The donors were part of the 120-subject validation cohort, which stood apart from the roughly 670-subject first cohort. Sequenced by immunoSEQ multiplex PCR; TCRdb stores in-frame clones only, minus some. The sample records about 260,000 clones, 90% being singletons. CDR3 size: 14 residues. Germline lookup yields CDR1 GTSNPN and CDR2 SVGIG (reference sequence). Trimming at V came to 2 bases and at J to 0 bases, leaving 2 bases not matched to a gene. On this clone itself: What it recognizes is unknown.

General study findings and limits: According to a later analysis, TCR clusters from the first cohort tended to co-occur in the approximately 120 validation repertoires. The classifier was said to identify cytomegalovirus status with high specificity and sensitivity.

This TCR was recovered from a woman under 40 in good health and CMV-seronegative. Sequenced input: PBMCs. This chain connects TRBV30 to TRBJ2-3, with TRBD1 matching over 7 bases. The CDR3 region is CAWSKDRSTDTQYF. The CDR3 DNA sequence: TGTGCCTGGAGTAAGGACAGGAGCACAGATACGCAGTATTTT.